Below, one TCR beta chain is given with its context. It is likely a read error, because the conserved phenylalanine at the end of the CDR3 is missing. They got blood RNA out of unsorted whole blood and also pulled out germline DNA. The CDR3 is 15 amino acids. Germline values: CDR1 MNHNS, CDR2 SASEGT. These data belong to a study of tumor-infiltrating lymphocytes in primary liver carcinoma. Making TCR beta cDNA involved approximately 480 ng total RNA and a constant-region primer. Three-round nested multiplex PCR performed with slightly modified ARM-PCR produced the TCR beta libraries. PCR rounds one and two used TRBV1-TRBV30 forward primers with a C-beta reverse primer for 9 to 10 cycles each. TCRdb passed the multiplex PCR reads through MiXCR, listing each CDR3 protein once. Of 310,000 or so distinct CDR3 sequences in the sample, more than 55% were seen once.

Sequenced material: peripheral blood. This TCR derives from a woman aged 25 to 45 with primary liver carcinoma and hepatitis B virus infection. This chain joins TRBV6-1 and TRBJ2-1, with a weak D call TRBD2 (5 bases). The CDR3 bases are TGTGCCGGCAGTGGAAGTATGGACTTATACAATGAGCAGTTCCTC. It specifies CAGSGSMDLYNEQFL.